This TCR beta chain appears in the sequencing data of a study of identical twins. Study-wide results and limits: The degree of excess twin sharing was weaker in beta out-of-frame sequences. Abundant beta clonotypes from cord blood had fewer insertions, unlike memory repertoires, which showed none.

TCRdb reanalysed the 5' RACE reads using MiXCR and keeps one entry per CDR3 protein. Of just under 650,000 distinct CDR3 sequences in the sample, less than 9% were seen once. The ends were cut back, 0 bases at V and 0 bases at J, with 15 bases in the middle. The CDR3 is 18 residues long. CDR1 is SGHRS and CDR2 is YFSETQ in the germline V gene. This clonotype was observed at least ten times. Its antigen is not identified. This sample also belongs to another study, concerning yellow fever vaccine responses in identical twins. That report adds: Twins' vaccine T cell responses were reported to seem partly convergent and partly personalized.

The clonotype was recovered from a woman aged 18-30 years in good health. Material: PBMCs. The chain recombines TRBV5-1 with TRBJ2-2; a possible D gene is TRBD1 (7 bases). The CDR3 DNA sequence: TGCGCCAGCAGCTTGGGTCGGCCCAGGGGGGCGAACACCGGGGAGCTGTTTTTT. Translating gives CASSLGRPRGANTGELFF. Full variable domain (missing parts from reference TRBV5-1 and TRBJ2-2): KAGVTQTPRYLIKTRGQQVTLSCSPISGHRSVSWYQQTPGQGLQFLFEYFSETQRNKGNFPGRFSGRQFSNSRSEMNVSTLELGDSALYLCASSLGRPRGANTGELFFGEGSRLTVL.